This T cell receptor beta chain comes out of a study of T cell responses to AZD1222 COVID-19 vaccine. Whole-study results and caveats: Clonal diversity was possibly underestimated; the donors were predominantly white British and more often female.

Recipients boosted at about 4 weeks or about 12 weeks are pooled. Worth noting for this clone: What it recognizes is unknown.

The table came from immunoSEQ multiplex PCR; TCRdb's copy has only in-frame clones and leaves some out. The sample yields 120,000 to 150,000 clones, about 86% seen once. Per germline, CDR1 KGHSH and CDR2 LQKENI. Trimming stripped 0 bases from V and 8 bases from J, with 13 bases between. This CDR3 comprises 14 residues. The source is an adult who received the AZD1222 COVID-19 vaccine. The chain has TRBV18 and TRBJ1-2, with TRBD1 as a possible D gene (5 bases). This material consisted of peripheral blood, taken 28 days after the second AZD1222 dose. The CDR3 spells CASSPPSVGGGYTF. In DNA, the CDR3 is TGTGCCAGCTCACCACCATCTGTCGGGGGAGGCTACACCTTC.